This TCR beta chain was identified during a study of blood T cell repertoires in COVID-19. The assay was immunoSEQ multiplex PCR, and TCRdb's table has in-frame clones only and misses some. The data show some 350,000 clones, around four fifths seen once. Germline CDR1 and CDR2: MNHEY and SVGAGI. V lost 10 bases to trimming and J lost 4 bases, with 16 bases between them. This CDR3 region has 13 residues. The rearrangement joins TRBV6-5 to TRBJ1-2; weak D call: TRBD1 (6 bases). Sequences were obtained from peripheral blood. The clonotype originates from a man aged 30-40 years with active or convalescent COVID-19. The CDR3 spells CAIPPGRGYGYTF. The CDR3 nucleotides are TGTGCCATCCCACCCGGCAGGGGCTATGGCTACACCTTC.